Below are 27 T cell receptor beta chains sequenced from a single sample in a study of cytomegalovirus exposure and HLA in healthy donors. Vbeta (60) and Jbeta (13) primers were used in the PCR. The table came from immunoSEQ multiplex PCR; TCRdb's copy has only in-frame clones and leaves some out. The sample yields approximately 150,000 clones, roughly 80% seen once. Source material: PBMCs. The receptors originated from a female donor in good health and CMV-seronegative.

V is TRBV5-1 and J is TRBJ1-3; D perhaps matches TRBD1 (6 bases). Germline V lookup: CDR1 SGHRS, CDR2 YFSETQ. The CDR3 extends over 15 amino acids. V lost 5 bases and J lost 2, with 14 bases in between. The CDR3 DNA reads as TGCGCCAGCAGTTATACAGGGATAGCTGGAAACACCATATATTTT. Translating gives CASSYTGIAGNTIYF.

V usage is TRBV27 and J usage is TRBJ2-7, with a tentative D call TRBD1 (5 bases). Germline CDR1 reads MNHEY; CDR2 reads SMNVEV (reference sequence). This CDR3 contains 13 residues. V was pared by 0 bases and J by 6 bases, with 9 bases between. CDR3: CASSLSSGFEQYF. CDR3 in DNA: TGTGCCAGCAGTTTATCCTCAGGGTTCGAGCAGTACTTC.

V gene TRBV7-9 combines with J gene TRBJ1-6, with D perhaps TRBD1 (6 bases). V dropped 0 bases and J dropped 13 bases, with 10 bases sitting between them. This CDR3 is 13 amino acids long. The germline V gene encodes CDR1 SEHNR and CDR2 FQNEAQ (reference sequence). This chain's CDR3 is CASSLAQGTPLHF. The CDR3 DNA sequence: TGTGCCAGCAGCTTAGCCCAGGGGACGCCCCTCCACTTT.

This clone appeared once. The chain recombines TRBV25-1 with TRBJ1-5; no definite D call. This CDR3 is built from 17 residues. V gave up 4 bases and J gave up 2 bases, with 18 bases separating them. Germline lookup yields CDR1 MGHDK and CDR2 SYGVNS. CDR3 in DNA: TGTGCCAGCAGTGGTCCAAGGCAGGAGGTTGGCAATCAGCCCCAGCATTTT. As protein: CASSGPRQEVGNQPQHF.

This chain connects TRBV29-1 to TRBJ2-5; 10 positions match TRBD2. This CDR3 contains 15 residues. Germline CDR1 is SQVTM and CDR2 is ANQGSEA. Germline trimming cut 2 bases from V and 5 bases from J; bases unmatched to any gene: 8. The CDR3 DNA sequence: TGCAGCGTTGAAATGCTAGCGGGAGTAGGGGAGACCCAGTACTTC. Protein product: CSVEMLAGVGETQYF.

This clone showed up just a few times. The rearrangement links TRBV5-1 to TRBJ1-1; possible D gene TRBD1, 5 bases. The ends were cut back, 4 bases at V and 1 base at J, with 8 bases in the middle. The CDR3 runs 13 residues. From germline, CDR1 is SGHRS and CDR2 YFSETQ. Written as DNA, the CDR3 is TGCGCCAGCAGCCCTACAGGGAACACTGAAGCTTTCTTT. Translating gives CASSPTGNTEAFF. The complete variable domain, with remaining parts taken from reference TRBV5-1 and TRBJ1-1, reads KAGVTQTPRYLIKTRGQQVTLSCSPISGHRSVSWYQQTPGQGLQFLFEYFSETQRNKGNFPGRFSGRQFSNSRSEMNVSTLELGDSALYLCASSPTGNTEAFFGQGTRLTVV.

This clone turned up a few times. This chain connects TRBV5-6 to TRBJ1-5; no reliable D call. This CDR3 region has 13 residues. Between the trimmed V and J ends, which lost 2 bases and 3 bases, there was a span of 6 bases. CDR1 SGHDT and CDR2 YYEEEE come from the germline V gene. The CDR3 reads CASSFGFNQPQHF. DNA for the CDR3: TGTGCCAGCAGCTTCGGGTTCAATCAGCCCCAGCATTTT.

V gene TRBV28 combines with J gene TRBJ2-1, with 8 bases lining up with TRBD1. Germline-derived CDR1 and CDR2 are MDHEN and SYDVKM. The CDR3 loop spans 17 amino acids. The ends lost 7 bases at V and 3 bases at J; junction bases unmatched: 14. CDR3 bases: TGTGCCAGCATCTCCACAGGGGGACTGAGAAACTACAATGAGCAGTTCTTC. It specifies CASISTGGLRNYNEQFF.

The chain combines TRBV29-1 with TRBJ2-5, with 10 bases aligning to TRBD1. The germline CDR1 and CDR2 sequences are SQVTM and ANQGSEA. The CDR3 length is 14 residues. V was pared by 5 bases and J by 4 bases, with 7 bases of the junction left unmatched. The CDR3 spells CSVWSGTGAETQYF. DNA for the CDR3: TGCAGCGTTTGGTCCGGGACAGGGGCAGAGACCCAGTACTTC.

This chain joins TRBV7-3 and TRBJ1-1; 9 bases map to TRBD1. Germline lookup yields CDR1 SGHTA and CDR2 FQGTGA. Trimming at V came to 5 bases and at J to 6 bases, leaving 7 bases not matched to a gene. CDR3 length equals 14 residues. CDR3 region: CASSVGQGGPEAFF. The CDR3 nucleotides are TGTGCCAGCAGCGTGGGACAGGGTGGCCCTGAAGCTTTCTTT.

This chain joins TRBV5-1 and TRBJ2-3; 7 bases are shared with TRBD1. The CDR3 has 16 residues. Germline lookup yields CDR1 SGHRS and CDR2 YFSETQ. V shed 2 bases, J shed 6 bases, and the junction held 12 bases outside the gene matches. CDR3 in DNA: TGCGCCAGCAGCTTCCCGACAGGGCAGATTCGGGATACGCAGTATTTT. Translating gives CASSFPTGQIRDTQYF. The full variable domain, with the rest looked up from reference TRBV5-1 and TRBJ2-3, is KAGVTQTPRYLIKTRGQQVTLSCSPISGHRSVSWYQQTPGQGLQFLFEYFSETQRNKGNFPGRFSGRQFSNSRSEMNVSTLELGDSALYLCASSFPTGQIRDTQYFGPGTRLTVL.

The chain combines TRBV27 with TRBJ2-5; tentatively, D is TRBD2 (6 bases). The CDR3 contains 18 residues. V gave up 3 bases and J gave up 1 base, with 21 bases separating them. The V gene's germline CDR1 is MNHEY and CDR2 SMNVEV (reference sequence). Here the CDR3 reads CASSFTYRPRLVQETQYF. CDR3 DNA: TGTGCCAGCAGTTTCACCTACCGACCTCGACTAGTCCAAGAGACCCAGTACTTC.

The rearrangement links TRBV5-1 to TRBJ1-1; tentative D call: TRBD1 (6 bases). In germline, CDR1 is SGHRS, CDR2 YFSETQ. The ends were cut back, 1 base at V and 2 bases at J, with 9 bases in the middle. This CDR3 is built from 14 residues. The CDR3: CASSLRTANTEAFF. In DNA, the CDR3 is TGCGCCAGCAGCTTGCGGACAGCTAACACTGAAGCTTTCTTT.

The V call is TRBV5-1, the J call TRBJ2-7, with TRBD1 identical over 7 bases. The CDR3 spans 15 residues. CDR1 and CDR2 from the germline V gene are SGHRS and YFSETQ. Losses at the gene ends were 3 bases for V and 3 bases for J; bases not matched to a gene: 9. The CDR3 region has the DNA TGCGCCAGCAGCTGGTCGGGACAGCCCAACTACGAGCAGTACTTC. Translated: CASSWSGQPNYEQYF.

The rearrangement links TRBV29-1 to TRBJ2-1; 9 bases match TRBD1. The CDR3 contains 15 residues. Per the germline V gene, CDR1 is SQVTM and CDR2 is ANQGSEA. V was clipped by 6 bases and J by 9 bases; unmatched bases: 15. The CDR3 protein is CSVVAVTGGFVEQFF. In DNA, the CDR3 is TGCAGCGTCGTAGCGGTGACAGGGGGTTTCGTTGAGCAGTTCTTC.

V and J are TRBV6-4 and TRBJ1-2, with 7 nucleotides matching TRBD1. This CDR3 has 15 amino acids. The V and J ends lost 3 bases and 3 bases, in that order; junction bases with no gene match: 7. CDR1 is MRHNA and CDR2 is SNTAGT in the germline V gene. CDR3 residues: CASSEKGQEYYGYTF. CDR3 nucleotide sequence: TGTGCCAGCAGTGAAAAAGGACAGGAGTACTATGGCTACACCTTC.

The CDR3 sequence is CASSLRQGSTEAFF. The CDR3 DNA sequence: TGTGCCAGCAGTCTTCGACAGGGGTCCACTGAAGCTTTCTTT. The V call is TRBV7-6, the J call TRBJ1-1; 8 bases are shared with TRBD1. V shed 6 bases and J 4 bases; nucleotides not matched to a gene: 7. The CDR3 consists of 14 residues. CDR1 is SGHVS, CDR2 FNYEAQ, per germline.

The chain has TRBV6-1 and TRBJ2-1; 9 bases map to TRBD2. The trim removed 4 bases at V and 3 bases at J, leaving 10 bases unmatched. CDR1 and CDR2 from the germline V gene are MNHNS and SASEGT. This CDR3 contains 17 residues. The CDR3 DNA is TGTGCCAGCAGTGCTCCAACGGGACTAGCTTTCTACAATGAGCAGTTCTTC. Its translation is CASSAPTGLAFYNEQFF.

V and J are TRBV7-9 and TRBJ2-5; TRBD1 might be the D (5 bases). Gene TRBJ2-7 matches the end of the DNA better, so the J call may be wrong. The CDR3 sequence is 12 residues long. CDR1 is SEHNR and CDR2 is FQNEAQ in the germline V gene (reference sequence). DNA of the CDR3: TGTGCCAGCAGCTTACAGGGATACGAGCAGTACTTC. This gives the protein CASSLQGYEQYF.

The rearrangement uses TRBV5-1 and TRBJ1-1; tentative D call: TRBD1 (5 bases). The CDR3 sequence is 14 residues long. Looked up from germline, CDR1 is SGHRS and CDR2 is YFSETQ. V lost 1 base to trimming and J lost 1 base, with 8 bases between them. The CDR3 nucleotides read TGCGCCAGCAGCTTGATGGGGCAGAACACTGAAGCTTTCTTT. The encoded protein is CASSLMGQNTEAFF.

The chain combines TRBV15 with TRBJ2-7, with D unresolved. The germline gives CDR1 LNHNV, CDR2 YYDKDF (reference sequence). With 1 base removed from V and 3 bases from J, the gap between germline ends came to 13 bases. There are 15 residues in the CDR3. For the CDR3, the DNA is TGTGCCACCAGCAGAGTCAGCCGAGGAGACTACGAGCAGTACTTC. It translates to CATSRVSRGDYEQYF.

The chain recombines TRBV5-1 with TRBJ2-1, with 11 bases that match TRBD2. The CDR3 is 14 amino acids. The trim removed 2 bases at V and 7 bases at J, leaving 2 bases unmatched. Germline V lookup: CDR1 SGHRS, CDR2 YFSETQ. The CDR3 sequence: CASSFTSGRNEQFF. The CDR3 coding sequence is TGCGCCAGCAGCTTCACTAGCGGGAGAAATGAGCAGTTCTTC.

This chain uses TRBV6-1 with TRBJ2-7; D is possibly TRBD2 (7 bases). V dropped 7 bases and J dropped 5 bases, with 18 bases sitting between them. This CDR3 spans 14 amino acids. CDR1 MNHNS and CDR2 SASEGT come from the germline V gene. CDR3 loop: CASTGRGGADEQYF. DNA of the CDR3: TGTGCCAGCACCGGTAGGGGGGGCGCCGACGAGCAGTACTTC.

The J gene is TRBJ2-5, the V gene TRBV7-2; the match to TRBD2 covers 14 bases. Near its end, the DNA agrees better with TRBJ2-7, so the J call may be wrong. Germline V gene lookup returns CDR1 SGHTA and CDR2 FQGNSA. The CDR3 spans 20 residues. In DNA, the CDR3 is TGTGCCAGCAGCTTAGCCATGACTAGCGGGAGGGCCAAGAGCTCCTACGAGCAGTACTTC. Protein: CASSLAMTSGRAKSSYEQYF.

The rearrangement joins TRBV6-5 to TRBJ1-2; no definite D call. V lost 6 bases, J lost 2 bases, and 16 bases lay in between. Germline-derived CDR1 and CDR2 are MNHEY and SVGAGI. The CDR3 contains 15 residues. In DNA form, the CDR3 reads TGTGCCAGCAGAGTAGGGTCGAGGGAAAACTATGGCTACACCTTC. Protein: CASRVGSRENYGYTF.

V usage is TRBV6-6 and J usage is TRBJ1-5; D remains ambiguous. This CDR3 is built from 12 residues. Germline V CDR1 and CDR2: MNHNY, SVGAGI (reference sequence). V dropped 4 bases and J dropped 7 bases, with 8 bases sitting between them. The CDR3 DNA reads TGTGCCAGCAGTTCTATGGGCCAGCCCCAGCATTTT. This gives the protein CASSSMGQPQHF.

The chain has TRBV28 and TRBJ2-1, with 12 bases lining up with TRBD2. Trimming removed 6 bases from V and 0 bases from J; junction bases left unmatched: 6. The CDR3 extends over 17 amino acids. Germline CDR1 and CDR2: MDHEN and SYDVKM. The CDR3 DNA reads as TGTGCCAGCAGGCTCCGGACTAGCGGGAACTCCTACAATGAGCAGTTCTTC. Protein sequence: CASRLRTSGNSYNEQFF.